Presented here are 22 T cell receptor beta chains from one specimen sequenced in a study of T cells of healthy individuals. TCRdb analysed the 5' RACE reads with MiXCR anew, one entry per CDR3 protein. The data contain 60,000 to 75,000 distinct CDR3 sequences, roughly 15% of them singletons. All receptors come from a human donor in good health.

This clonotype was counted many times. V is TRBV11-2 and J is TRBJ1-6, with 7 bases identical to TRBD1. Looked up from germline, CDR1 is SGHAT and CDR2 is FQNNGV. Unmatched junction bases numbered 5, after V lost 5 bases and J lost 7 bases. The CDR3 is 14 amino acids. The CDR3 is CASSPRDRNSPLHF. The CDR3 DNA reads TGTGCCAGCAGCCCGAGGGACAGAAATTCACCCCTCCACTTT.

This clonotype was detected ten times or more. This sequence joins TRBV20-1 and TRBJ1-4; no reliable D call. In germline, CDR1 is DFQATT, CDR2 SNEGSKA (reference sequence). The V end lost 2 bases, the J end lost 5 bases, and 18 bases lay between the germline ends. This CDR3 has 16 amino acids. The CDR3 spells CSARRADRWANEKLFF. For the CDR3, the DNA is TGCAGTGCTAGAAGGGCAGATAGGTGGGCCAATGAAAAACTGTTTTTT.

The chain uses TRBV5-1 and TRBJ1-1, with TRBD1 as a possible D gene (6 bases). The germline V gene has CDR1 SGHRS and CDR2 YFSETQ. Trimming removed 5 bases from V and 0 bases from J, with 17 bases in between. The CDR3 loop spans 16 amino acids. CDR3 protein: CASRPPRGGMNTEAFF. Here the CDR3 DNA reads TGCGCCAGCAGGCCACCTAGGGGGGGAATGAACACTGAAGCTTTCTTT.

This clonotype was counted many times. The chain is built from TRBV29-1 and TRBJ2-3; the D is unclear. The V gene's germline CDR1 is SQVTM and CDR2 ANQGSEA. This CDR3 region has 13 residues. V lost 3 bases and J 3 bases, leaving 10 bases between the germline ends. The CDR3 protein is CSVEGVGTDTQYF. CDR3 DNA: TGCAGCGTTGAGGGTGTCGGGACAGATACGCAGTATTTT.

This clonotype showed up many times. V gene TRBV19 combines with J gene TRBJ2-3; the D is unclear. This CDR3 region has 14 residues. Trimming cost V 3 bases and J 3 bases, with 10 bases left between them. The germline gives CDR1 LNHDA, CDR2 SQIVND (reference sequence). The CDR3: CASSIVGSTDTQYF. The CDR3 bases are TGTGCCAGTAGTATTGTGGGGTCGACAGATACGCAGTATTTT.

In this sample, this clonotype turned up a few times. The genes are TRBV11-2 and TRBJ1-2; no definite D call. Germline V lookup: CDR1 SGHAT, CDR2 FQNNGV. V was pared by 5 bases and J by 3 bases, with 10 bases between. This CDR3 region has 13 residues. The CDR3 loop is CASSRGAYYGYTF. The CDR3 DNA reads as TGTGCCAGCAGCCGCGGAGCTTACTATGGCTACACCTTC.

This clonotype was observed at least ten times. The CDR3 coding sequence is TGTGCCAGCAGCTTCGGTCTAGCGGGGGGGGCCTACAATGAGCAGTTCTTC. Protein product: CASSFGLAGGAYNEQFF. The J gene is TRBJ2-1, the V gene TRBV7-6, with 12 positions matching TRBD2. CDR1 SGHVS and CDR2 FNYEAQ come from the germline V gene. The V segment lost 3 bases and the J segment 2 bases; nucleotides outside the gene matches: 5. This CDR3 has 17 residues.

This clonotype was seen only once. Just one base apart from a much larger clone, this may be a read error. This rearrangement joins TRBV20-1 to TRBJ2-3; either TRBD1 or TRBD2 may supply D (5 bases each). Per germline, CDR1 DFQATT and CDR2 SNEGSKA (reference sequence). V lost 4 bases and J 4 bases, leaving 18 bases between the germline ends. CDR3 length equals 15 residues. CDR3 sequence: CSATPGTVSSDTQYF. In nucleotides, the CDR3 is TGCAGTGCTACACCAGGGACGGTCAGCTCAGATACGCAGTATTTT.

The sample holds a few counts of this clonotype. J is TRBJ2-7 and V is TRBV21-1; the tabulated D call, TRBD2, remains unverified against the DNA. TRBV21-1 is noted as a pseudogene. The CDR3 loop spans 15 amino acids. CDR3 sequence reads: CASSRLAGVTYEQYF. Here the CDR3 DNA reads TGTGCCAGCAGTAGACTAGCGGGGGTCACCTACGAGCAGTACTTC.

This clonotype was picked up many times. V is TRBV29-1 and J is TRBJ2-4; weak D call: TRBD2 (5 bases). Germline CDR1 and CDR2: SQVTM and ANQGSEA. Between the trimmed V and J ends, which lost 4 bases and 2 bases, there was a span of 15 bases. This CDR3 has 15 residues. CDR3 DNA sequence: TGCAGCGTTGCGGACGGGCCGGGGACCAAAAACATTCAGTACTTC. Amino acid sequence: CSVADGPGTKNIQYF.

The chain employs TRBV7-2 and TRBJ2-5; a possible D gene is TRBD2 (7 bases). V gave up 5 bases and J gave up 5 bases, with 12 bases separating them. The length of the CDR3 is 13 residues. Germline CDR1 SGHTA, CDR2 FQGNSA. CDR3 DNA: TGTGCCAGCAGCAGAGGGGGAGGGGAGACCCAGTACTTC. It yields the protein CASSRGGGETQYF.

A few counts support this clonotype. The chain has TRBV9 and TRBJ2-2; D not resolved. CDR1 is SGDLS, CDR2 YYNGEE, per germline. Trimming removed 2 bases at V and 6 bases at J, with 17 bases between. CDR3 length: 16 residues. The DNA for the CDR3 is TGTGCCAGCAGCGTCAGGACCGCGACTTCTCCCGGGGAGCTGTTTTTT. Translated, it gives CASSVRTATSPGELFF.

The chain links TRBV4-1 to TRBJ1-1, with 7 bases matching TRBD1. The CDR3 has 15 residues. CDR1 MGHRA and CDR2 YSYEKL come from the germline V gene. V lost 3 bases to trimming and J lost 3 bases; unmatched junction nucleotides: 7. CDR3 coding DNA: TGCGCCAGCAGCCACCTAGGGGGCGCGGACACTGAAGCTTTCTTT. Protein: CASSHLGGADTEAFF.

Many counts were recorded for this clonotype. V usage is TRBV4-1 and J usage is TRBJ2-1; 15 bases match TRBD2. Germline V CDR1 and CDR2: MGHRA, YSYEKL. The V and J ends lost 4 bases and 6 bases, in that order; junction bases with no gene match: 13. The CDR3 totals 19 residues. CDR3 residues: CASSLEGLAGGPPPNEQFF. The CDR3 nucleotides read TGCGCCAGCAGCCTGGAGGGACTAGCGGGGGGTCCCCCCCCCAATGAGCAGTTCTTC.

In this sample, this clonotype turned up many times. The gene calls are TRBV19 and TRBJ1-5; D may be TRBD1 (6 bases). This CDR3 region has 14 residues. The germline gives CDR1 LNHDA, CDR2 SQIVND (reference sequence). V was clipped by 7 bases and J by 6 bases, with 16 bases between them. The CDR3 reads CASTTTGLGQPQHF. The CDR3 DNA reads as TGTGCCAGTACCACGACAGGTCTGGGTCAGCCCCAGCATTTT.

The table lists this clonotype with a few counts. This chain connects TRBV4-3 to TRBJ2-1, with D tentatively TRBD1 (5 bases). V lost 2 bases, J lost 2 bases, and 10 bases lay in between. The CDR3 extends over 15 amino acids. Per germline, CDR1 LGHNA and CDR2 YSLEER. The DNA of the CDR3 is TGCGCCAGCAGCCAACAGGGTAACGCCTACAATGAGCAGTTCTTC. Translating it yields CASSQQGNAYNEQFF.

V gene TRBV6-5 combines with J gene TRBJ2-2; maybe TRBD1 (5 bases). CDR3 length equals 12 residues. Trimming took off 6 bases at V and 7 bases at J, with 9 bases between the two ends. Germline CDR1 reads MNHEY; CDR2 reads SVGAGI. CDR3 nucleotides: TGTGCCAGCAGCCCAAGGGGCGGGGAGCTGTTTTTT. Amino acid sequence: CASSPRGGELFF.

This clonotype turned up a few times. The rearrangement joins TRBV20-1 to TRBJ2-5, with 7 bases matching TRBD1. Germline lookup yields CDR1 DFQATT and CDR2 SNEGSKA (reference sequence). The CDR3 totals 14 residues. CDR3 in amino acids: CTSRGQSKQETQYF. CDR3 sequence (DNA): TGCACCTCCCGGGGACAGTCGAAACAAGAGACCCAGTACTTC.

The table lists this clonotype with a few counts. In DNA form, the CDR3 reads TGTGCCAGCAGCTTAGACAACCACGAGCAGTACTTC. Translating it yields CASSLDNHEQYF. The J gene is TRBJ2-7, the V gene TRBV7-6, with D unresolved. The CDR3 is made up of 12 amino acids. CDR1 is SGHVS, CDR2 FNYEAQ, per germline. Trimming cost V 1 base and J 5 bases, with 6 bases left between them.

This clonotype was counted ten times or more. This chain uses TRBV5-6 with TRBJ1-2, with D uncertain. Germline-derived CDR1 and CDR2 are SGHDT and YYEEEE. V lost 3 bases and J 5 bases, leaving 8 bases between the germline ends. The CDR3 is made up of 12 amino acids. The CDR3 sequence: CASSSTSYGYTF. CDR3 sequence (DNA): TGTGCCAGCAGCTCAACGAGTTATGGCTACACCTTC. The entire variable domain, with the rest obtained from reference TRBV5-6 and TRBJ1-2, is as follows: DAGVTQSPTHLIKTRGQQVTLRCSPKSGHDTVSWYQQALGQGPQFIFQYYEEEERQRGNFPDRFSGHQFPNYSSELNVNALLLGDSALYLCASSSTSYGYTFGSGTRLTVV.

This clonotype was counted a few times. The chain is built from TRBV7-3 and TRBJ2-1; TRBD1 is a possible D gene (5 bases). The CDR3 loop spans 14 amino acids. Per germline, CDR1 SGHTA and CDR2 FQGTGA. Trimming pared 6 bases from V and 8 bases from J, leaving 17 bases between. The CDR3 bases are TGTGCCAGCAGGCCTACTACCCAGGGCGATGAGCAGTTCTTC. Protein product: CASRPTTQGDEQFF.

This clonotype was seen once. CDR3 amino acids: CASSQDLIYEQYF. CDR3 sequence (DNA): TGTGCCAGCAGCCAAGATTTGATCTACGAGCAGTACTTC. The gene calls are TRBV4-2 and TRBJ2-7; D not resolved. Germline loops: CDR1 LGHNA, CDR2 YNFKEQ. The CDR3 spans 13 residues. Trimming pared 0 bases from V and 3 bases from J, leaving 6 bases between.